The 7 T cell receptor beta chains below were found in one sample sequenced in a study of radiation and T cells in renal cell carcinoma. Time point: blood 2 weeks post-SBRT. Treatment defined: 15 Gy SBRT to primary tumor, nephrectomy 4 weeks later. Clones were read by immunoSEQ multiplex PCR, and TCRdb kept only the in-frame ones, dropping some. The data show 70,000 to 100,000 clones, around 85% seen once. The sample consisted of blood, taken from a patient whose treatment included radiotherapy and nephrectomy. The receptor source for this set is a woman aged 50 to 60 with renal cell carcinoma.

This clone was detected a few times. The chain is built from TRBV4-2 and TRBJ1-4; D is ambiguous. V lost 0 bases and J lost 2, with 10 bases in between. CDR1 and CDR2 from the germline V gene are LGHNA and YNFKEQ. The CDR3 has 16 amino acids. Written as DNA, the CDR3 is TGTGCCAGCAGCCAAGAAAAGACGCCTACTAATGAAAAACTGTTTTTT. Its protein product is CASSQEKTPTNEKLFF.

The chain couples TRBV10-3 to TRBJ2-7, with a weak D call TRBD1 (5 bases). The CDR3 runs to 13 residues. V lost 3 bases, J lost 3 bases, and 9 bases lay in between. CDR1 is ENHRY, CDR2 SYGVKD, per germline. The CDR3 nucleotides read TGTGCCATCAGTGACCCGGACATCTACGAGCAGTACTTC. This translates into CAISDPDIYEQYF.

The V and J genes are TRBV5-1 and TRBJ2-1; D is perhaps TRBD1 (6 bases). The CDR3 runs to 14 residues. Trimming pared 4 bases from V and 5 bases from J, leaving 13 bases between. Germline CDR1 and CDR2: SGHRS and YFSETQ. The CDR3 DNA reads as TGCGCCAGCAGCGTGACAGGAATTAACAATGAGCAGTTCTTC. It specifies CASSVTGINNEQFF. Complete variable domain (other parts from reference TRBV5-1 and TRBJ2-1): KAGVTQTPRYLIKTRGQQVTLSCSPISGHRSVSWYQQTPGQGLQFLFEYFSETQRNKGNFPGRFSGRQFSNSRSEMNVSTLELGDSALYLCASSVTGINNEQFFGPGTRLTVL.

The chain has TRBV28 and TRBJ1-4, with a possible D match to TRBD1 (6 bases). This CDR3 region has 14 residues. Germline values: CDR1 MDHEN, CDR2 SYDVKM. The V end lost 3 bases, the J end lost 8 bases, and 13 bases lay between the germline ends. In nucleotides, the CDR3 is TGTGCCAGCAGTTTGGGGGGCGCGGGAGAAAAACTGTTTTTT. This gives the protein CASSLGGAGEKLFF. Full variable domain (missing parts from reference TRBV28 and TRBJ1-4): DVKVTQSSRYLVKRTGEKVFLECVQDMDHENMFWYRQDPGLGLRLIYFSYDVKMKEKGDIPEGYSVSREKKERFSLILESASTNQTSMYLCASSLGGAGEKLFFGSGTQLSVL.

V usage is TRBV6-5 and J usage is TRBJ1-5; D is ambiguous. V was clipped by 5 bases and J by 0 bases, with 8 bases between them. The germline V gene has CDR1 MNHEY and CDR2 SVGAGI. CDR3 length equals 14 residues. CDR3 amino acids: CASSRRSSNQPQHF. CDR3 nucleotide sequence: TGTGCCAGCAGTCGACGGAGTAGCAATCAGCCCCAGCATTTT.

V usage is TRBV5-4 and J usage is TRBJ2-5; D is unresolved. Trimming took 2 bases from V and 5 from J, leaving 7 bases between them. The CDR3 loop spans 12 amino acids. The V gene's germline CDR1 is SGHNT and CDR2 YYREEE (reference sequence). The CDR3 sequence: CASSFVGETQYF. The CDR3 DNA follows: TGTGCCAGCAGCTTTGTGGGGGAGACCCAGTACTTC.

The chain uses TRBV7-2 and TRBJ2-5; TRBD1 agrees at 9 bases. This CDR3 comprises 15 residues. The V gene end was trimmed by 3 bases and the J gene end by 7 bases; junction bases not matched to a gene: 9. Germline CDR1 reads SGHTA; CDR2 reads FQGNSA. As DNA, the CDR3 is TGTGCCAGCAGCTTGATAACAGGGGGCGCAGTGACCCAGTACTTC. Residues: CASSLITGGAVTQYF. Looking up the rest from reference TRBV7-2 and TRBJ2-5 gives the full variable domain: GAGVSQSPSNKVTEKGKDVELRCDPISGHTALYWYRQSLGQGLEFLIYFQGNSAPDKSGLPSDRFSAERTGGSVSTLTIQRTQQEDSAVYLCASSLITGGAVTQYFGPGTRLLVL.